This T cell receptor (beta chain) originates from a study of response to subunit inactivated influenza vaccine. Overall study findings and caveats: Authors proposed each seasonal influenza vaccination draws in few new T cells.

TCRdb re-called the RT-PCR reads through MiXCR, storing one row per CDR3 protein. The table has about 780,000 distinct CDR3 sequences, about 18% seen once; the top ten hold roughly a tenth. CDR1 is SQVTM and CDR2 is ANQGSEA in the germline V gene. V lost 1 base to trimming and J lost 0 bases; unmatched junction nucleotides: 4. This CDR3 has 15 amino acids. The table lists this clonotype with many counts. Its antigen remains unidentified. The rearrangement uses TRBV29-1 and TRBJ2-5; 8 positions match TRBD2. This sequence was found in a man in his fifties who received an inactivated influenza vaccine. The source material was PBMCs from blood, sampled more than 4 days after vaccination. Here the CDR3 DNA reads TGCAGCGTTGAAGGACTAGCGCAACACCAAGAGACCCAGTACTTC. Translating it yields CSVEGLAQHQETQYF.